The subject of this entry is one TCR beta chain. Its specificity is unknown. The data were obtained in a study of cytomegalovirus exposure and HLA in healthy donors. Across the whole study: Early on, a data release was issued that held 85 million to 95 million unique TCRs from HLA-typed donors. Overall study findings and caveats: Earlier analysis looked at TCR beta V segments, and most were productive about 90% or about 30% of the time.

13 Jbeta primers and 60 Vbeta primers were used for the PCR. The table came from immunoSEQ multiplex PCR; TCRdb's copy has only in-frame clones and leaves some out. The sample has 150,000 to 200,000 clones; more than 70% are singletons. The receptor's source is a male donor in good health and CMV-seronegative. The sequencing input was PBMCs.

CDR3 nucleotides: TGTGCCAGCAGCCCCACTACTAGCGGGGGGGCCGGATACGAGCAGTACTTC. Its translation is CASSPTTSGGAGYEQYF. The chain uses TRBV13 and TRBJ2-5; TRBD2 matches 13 bases. With the DNA end fitting TRBJ2-7 better, the J assignment may be wrong. Germline-derived CDR1 and CDR2 are PRHDT and FYEKMQ (reference sequence). The CDR3 is 17 amino acids.